What follows is one TCR beta chain and its context. Its recognized antigen is unknown. It has no much larger one-base neighbor in the sample; base qualities were not kept. The library came from PCR. Sequencing was performed on an Illumina HiSeq 2500. Molecular barcoding was employed in the preparation of TCR libraries, with unique molecular identifiers being used to normalize TCRbeta repertoire quantification. The raw public data were reprocessed by TCRdb itself: fastp quality trimming at Q25, MiXCR clonotype calling, in-frame beta chains only. Each CDR3 protein appears once, grouped with its most common genes and DNA. A total of roughly 500,000 distinct CDR3 sequences appear in this sample, around 13% of them only once. The ten biggest clones cover around 6.1% of the sample. This sample is drawn from a study of T-cell reconstitution after alpha-beta-depleted transplantation in children listed by TCRdb under 2016. Regarding the research as a whole: Using TCR repertoire profiling, the study followed T-cell immune reconstitution in a quantitative way in children after TCRalphabeta/CD19-depleted allogeneic hematopoietic cell transplantation.

Taken from the germline V gene, the CDR1 and CDR2 loops are SGHRS and YFSETQ. The CDR3, cysteine through phenylalanine, is 16 amino acids long. Just CDR3 DNA is preserved here, 48 bases in frame from base 1. V ends up 3 bases short and J 5 bases short, with an unmatched junction base count of 6. The material sequenced was PBMCs from the stem cell graft donor, taken from the stem cell graft. The chain uses TRBV5-1 and TRBJ2-5, with 14 bases aligning to TRBD2. The sequence came from a human donor who donated a stem cell graft to a child with combined immunodeficiency. The CDR3 reads CASSSGLAGVLETQYF. Read as DNA, the sequence is TGCGCCAGCAGCTCGGGACTAGCGGGAGTTTTGGAGACCCAGTACTTC. Extended through the reference TRBV5-1 and TRBJ2-5 proteins, this CDR3 yields the full variable domain: KAGVTQTPRYLIKTRGQQVTLSCSPISGHRSVSWYQQTPGQGLQFLFEYFSETQRNKGNFPGRFSGRQFSNSRSEMNVSTLELGDSALYLCASSSGLAGVLETQYFGPGTRLLVL.